These 8 T cell receptor beta chains originate from one sample sequenced in a study of OX40 agonist ivuxolimab in advanced cancers. Here immunoSEQ multiplex PCR was the method, and the copy in TCRdb shows in-frame clones only, minus some. The sample records tens of thousands of clones, over 75% being singletons. Specimen: CD4+ or CD8+ T cells sorted from blood, collected in a trial of the OX40 agonist ivuxolimab. The receptors were sampled from an adult with an advanced solid tumor such as melanoma, head and neck, liver or kidney cancer.

This clone was detected only a few times. This chain connects TRBV30 to TRBJ2-5; D ambiguous. CDR3 length: 12 residues. Germline values: CDR1 GTSNPN, CDR2 SVGIG (reference sequence). V was trimmed by 0 bases and J by 5 bases, leaving 7 bases between them. CDR3 sequence: CAWSVGLETQYF. The DNA of the CDR3 is TGTGCCTGGAGTGTGGGGTTGGAGACCCAGTACTTC.

V and J are TRBV9 and TRBJ1-1; D not certain. Per germline, CDR1 SGDLS and CDR2 YYNGEE. This CDR3 is built from 14 residues. V lost 4 bases and J lost 1, with 11 bases in between. The CDR3 DNA is TGTGCCAGCAGCCCCCAACTGGGGAACACTGAAGCTTTCTTT. Translated, it gives CASSPQLGNTEAFF. Looking up the rest from reference TRBV9 and TRBJ1-1 gives the full variable domain: DSGVTQTPKHLITATGQRVTLRCSPRSGDLSVYWYQQSLDQGLQFLIQYYNGEERAKGNILERFSAQQFPDLHSELNLSSLELGDSALYFCASSPQLGNTEAFFGQGTRLTVV.

About this clone itself: One end of the junction fails to match germline, which may point to a read error. The chain recombines TRBV2 with TRBJ2-1, with 9 positions matching TRBD2. The CDR3 loop spans 15 amino acids. CDR1 and CDR2 from the germline V gene are SNHLY and FYNNEI. The CDR3 DNA reads as TGTGCCAGCAAGGGGGGGCTTGGCGGGAGGGCTTCGGAACTCTTC. Its protein is CASKGGLGGRASELF.

The chain is built from TRBV10-3 and TRBJ2-1, with D perhaps being TRBD1 or TRBD2 (6 bases each). The CDR3 contains 12 residues. V was trimmed by 8 bases and J by 8 bases, leaving 13 bases between them. From germline, CDR1 is ENHRY and CDR2 SYGVKD. Written as DNA, the CDR3 is TGTGCCATCGGGACAAGCGGGTATGAGCAGTTCTTC. This translates into CAIGTSGYEQFF.

The chain links TRBV2 to TRBJ2-3, with 10 positions matching TRBD2. The V segment lost 5 bases and the J segment 1 base; nucleotides outside the gene matches: 3. The CDR3 covers 15 residues. CDR1 and CDR2 from the germline V gene are SNHLY and FYNNEI. CDR3 sequence: CASSPLAGGTDTQYF. CDR3 coding DNA: TGTGCCAGCAGTCCTCTAGCGGGAGGCACAGATACGCAGTATTTT.

The chain recombines TRBV5-3 with TRBJ2-7, with TRBD1 matching over 10 bases. Being an ORF, TRBV5-3 has a function that is uncertain. The CDR3 spans 14 residues. Trimming took 10 bases from V and 5 from J; bases not matched to a gene: 12. CDR3 sequence reads: CAAGVGQGIHEQYF. Here the CDR3 DNA reads TGTGCCGCCGGGGTGGGACAGGGGATACACGAGCAGTACTTC.

The chain links TRBV6-5 to TRBJ2-5; no firm D call. Germline loops: CDR1 MNHEY, CDR2 SVGAGI. The ends were cut back, 0 bases at V and 5 bases at J, with 4 bases in the middle. This CDR3 is 12 amino acids long. For the CDR3, the DNA is TGTGCCAGCAGTTACTCTGTGGAGACCCAGTACTTC. Translating gives CASSYSVETQYF.

The J gene is TRBJ2-3, the V gene TRBV19; TRBD1 aligns across 9 bases. The CDR3 sequence is 15 residues long. Germline V lookup: CDR1 LNHDA, CDR2 SQIVND (reference sequence). Trimming cost V 3 bases and J 3 bases; bases outside gene matches: 4. DNA of the CDR3: TGTGCCAGTAGTATTCTTGGGACAGGGACAGATACGCAGTATTTT. Protein sequence: CASSILGTGTDTQYF. Combining the CDR3 with reference TRBV19 and TRBJ2-3 gives the whole variable domain DGGITQSPKYLFRKEGQNVTLSCEQNLNHDAMYWYRQDPGQGLRLIYYSQIVNDFQKGDIAEGYSVSREKKESFPLTVTSAQKNPTAFYLCASSILGTGTDTQYFGPGTRLTVL.